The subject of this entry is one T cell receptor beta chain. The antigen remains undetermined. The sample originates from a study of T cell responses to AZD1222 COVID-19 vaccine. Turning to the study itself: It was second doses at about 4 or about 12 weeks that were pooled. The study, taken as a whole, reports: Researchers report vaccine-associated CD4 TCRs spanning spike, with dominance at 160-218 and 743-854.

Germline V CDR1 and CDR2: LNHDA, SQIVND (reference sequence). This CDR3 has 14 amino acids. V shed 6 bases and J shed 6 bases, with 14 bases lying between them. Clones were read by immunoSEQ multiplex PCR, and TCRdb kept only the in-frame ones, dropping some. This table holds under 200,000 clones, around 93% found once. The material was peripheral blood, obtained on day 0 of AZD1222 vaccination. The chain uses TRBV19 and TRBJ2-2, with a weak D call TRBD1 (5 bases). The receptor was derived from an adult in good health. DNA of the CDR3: TGTGCCAGTAGGGCAGGGCCCCAGGCCGGGGAGCTGTTTTTT. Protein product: CASRAGPQAGELFF.